There are many counts of the clone carrying this T cell receptor (beta chain). Its specificity is not known. From the RT-PCR reads, TCRdb called clonotypes with MiXCR, one entry per CDR3 protein. The repertoire holds about 500,000 distinct CDR3 sequences, with approximately 15% as singletons. This entry is derived from a study of response to subunit inactivated influenza vaccine. General observations from the study: The authors put forward the suggestion that each seasonal influenza vaccination may bring in only a limited number of new T cells.

V dropped 3 bases and J dropped 4 bases, with 15 bases sitting between them. This CDR3 has 14 residues. CDR1 is GTSNPN and CDR2 is SVGIG in the germline V gene (reference sequence). Specimen: CD4+ T cells sorted from PBMCs, collected less than 30 months after vaccination. The V call is TRBV30, the J call TRBJ1-2; D remains unclear. This TCR was recovered from a man aged 45 to 70 who received an inactivated influenza vaccine. CDR3 nucleotide sequence: TGTGCCTGGAGCGTTCCCAGCCGGGTCTATGGCTACACCTTC. Its translation is CAWSVPSRVYGYTF.